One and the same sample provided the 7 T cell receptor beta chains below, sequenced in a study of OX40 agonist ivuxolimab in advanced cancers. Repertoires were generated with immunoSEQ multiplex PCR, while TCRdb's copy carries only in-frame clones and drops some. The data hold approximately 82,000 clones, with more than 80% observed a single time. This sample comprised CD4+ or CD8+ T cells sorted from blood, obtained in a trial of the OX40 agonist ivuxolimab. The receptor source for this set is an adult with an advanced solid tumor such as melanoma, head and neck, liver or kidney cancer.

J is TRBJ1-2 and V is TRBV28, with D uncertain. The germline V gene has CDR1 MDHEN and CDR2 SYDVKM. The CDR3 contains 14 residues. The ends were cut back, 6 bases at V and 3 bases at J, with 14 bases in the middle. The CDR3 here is CASRPTTADYGYTF. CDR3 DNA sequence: TGTGCCAGCAGGCCGACAACGGCGGACTATGGCTACACCTTC.

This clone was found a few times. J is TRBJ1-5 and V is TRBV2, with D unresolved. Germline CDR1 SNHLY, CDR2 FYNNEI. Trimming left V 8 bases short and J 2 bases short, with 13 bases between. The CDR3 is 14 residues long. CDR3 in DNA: TGTGCCAGCGGCACACGGGAGGGCAATCAGCCCCAGCATTTT. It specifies CASGTREGNQPQHF. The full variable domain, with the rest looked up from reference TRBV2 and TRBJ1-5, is EPEVTQTPSHQVTQMGQEVILRCVPISNHLYFYWYRQILGQKVEFLVSFYNNEISEKSEIFDDQFSVERPDGSNFTLKIRSTKLEDSAMYFCASGTREGNQPQHFGDGTRLSIL.

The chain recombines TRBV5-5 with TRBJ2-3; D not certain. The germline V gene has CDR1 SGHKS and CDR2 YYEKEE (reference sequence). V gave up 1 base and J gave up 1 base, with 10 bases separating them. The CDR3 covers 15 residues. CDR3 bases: TGTGCCAGCAGCTTGAAGACGGGTCGCACAGATACGCAGTATTTT. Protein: CASSLKTGRTDTQYF.

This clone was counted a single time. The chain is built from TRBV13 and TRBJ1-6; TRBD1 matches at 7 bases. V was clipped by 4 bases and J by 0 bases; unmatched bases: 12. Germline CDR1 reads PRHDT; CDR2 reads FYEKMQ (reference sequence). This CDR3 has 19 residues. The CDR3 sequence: CASSSTSGTASSYNSPLHF. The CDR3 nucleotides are TGTGCCAGCAGCTCAACCTCCGGGACAGCGAGCTCCTATAATTCACCCCTCCACTTT.

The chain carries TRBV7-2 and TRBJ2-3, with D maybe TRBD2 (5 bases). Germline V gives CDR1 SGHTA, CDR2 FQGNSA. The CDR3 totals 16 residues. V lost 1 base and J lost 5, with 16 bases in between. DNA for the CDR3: TGTGCCAGCAGCTTAGATCTAGCTGGTGGGAAAGATACGCAGTATTTT. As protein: CASSLDLAGGKDTQYF.

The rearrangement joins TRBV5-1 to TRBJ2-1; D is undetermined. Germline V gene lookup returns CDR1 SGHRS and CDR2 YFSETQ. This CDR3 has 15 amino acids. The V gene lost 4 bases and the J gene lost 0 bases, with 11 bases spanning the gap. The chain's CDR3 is CASSAGSFSYNEQFF. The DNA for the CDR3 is TGCGCCAGCAGCGCTGGATCATTCTCCTACAATGAGCAGTTCTTC.

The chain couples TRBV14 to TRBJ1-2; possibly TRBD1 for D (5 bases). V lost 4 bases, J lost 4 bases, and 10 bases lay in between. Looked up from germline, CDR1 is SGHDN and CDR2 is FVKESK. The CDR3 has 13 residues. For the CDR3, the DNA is TGTGCCAGCAGCCCCGGACAAGTCTATGGCTACACCTTC. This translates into CASSPGQVYGYTF.